The 6 T cell receptor beta chains below were found in one sample sequenced in a study of T cells after yellow fever vaccination. One entry per CDR3 protein, called by TCRdb with MiXCR from the 5' RACE reads. The sample has hundreds of thousands of distinct CDR3 sequences; about 13% are singletons. Here the sequenced sample was PBMCs, taken on the day of the yellow fever booster vaccination. These receptors were collected from a man aged 25 to 45 who received the YFV17D yellow fever vaccine.

The V call is TRBV4-3, the J call TRBJ2-7; D unresolved. The CDR3 is made up of 15 amino acids. Trimming shortened V by 0 bases and J by 3 bases, and 12 bases separated the two germline ends. Germline V gene data show CDR1 as LGHNA and CDR2 as YSLEER. The CDR3 DNA is TGCGCCAGCAGCCAAGAGAACCTGGGGTACTACGAGCAGTACTTC. This translates into CASSQENLGYYEQYF.

The sample holds many counts of this clonotype. The V call is TRBV6-5, the J call TRBJ2-3, with D possibly matching TRBD2 (6 bases). Trimming pared 4 bases from V and 1 base from J, leaving 12 bases between. The CDR3 extends over 15 amino acids. Germline CDR1 and CDR2: MNHEY and SVGAGI. The CDR3 sequence: CASSSRERGTDTQYF. The DNA of the CDR3 is TGTGCCAGCAGTTCTCGGGAGAGGGGCACAGATACGCAGTATTTT.

This clonotype was counted only a few times. This chain links TRBV18 with TRBJ2-1; the match to TRBD2 covers 7 bases. With 0 bases clipped from V and 9 bases from J, the junction kept 14 bases outside the gene matches. Germline CDR1 reads KGHSH; CDR2 reads LQKENI. CDR3 length equals 17 residues. This chain's CDR3 is CASSPPVSGGPGSEQFF. The CDR3 DNA sequence: TGTGCCAGCTCACCACCGGTGTCGGGAGGCCCTGGCAGTGAGCAGTTCTTC. The full variable domain, rest sourced from reference TRBV18 and TRBJ2-1, is NAGVMQNPRHLVRRRGQEARLRCSPMKGHSHVYWYRQLPEEGLKFMVYLQKENIIDESGMPKERFSAEFPKEGPSILRIQQVVRGDSAAYFCASSPPVSGGPGSEQFFGPGTRLTVL.

This clonotype has more than one count but fewer than ten. This chain connects TRBV20-1 to TRBJ2-4; 11 bases agree with TRBD2. The CDR3 runs 14 residues. V shed 1 base and J 8 bases; nucleotides not matched to a gene: 4. Germline values: CDR1 DFQATT, CDR2 SNEGSKA (reference sequence). The CDR3 region is CSARVGLAVDIQYF. DNA for the CDR3: TGCAGTGCTAGAGTGGGACTAGCGGTGGACATTCAGTACTTC.

In its sample, this clonotype was seen a few times. V is TRBV6-5 and J is TRBJ2-1; D is perhaps TRBD2 (5 bases). Trimming cost V 3 bases and J 8 bases, with 17 bases left between them. CDR3 length: 15 residues. CDR1 and CDR2 from the germline V gene are MNHEY and SVGAGI. This chain's CDR3 is CASSYGSGWVHEQFF. The CDR3 DNA is TGTGCCAGCAGTTATGGGTCGGGATGGGTCCATGAGCAGTTCTTC.

Ten or more counts support this clonotype. The chain uses TRBV28 and TRBJ1-5; the D gene is possibly TRBD1 (5 bases). Germline V gene data show CDR1 as MDHEN and CDR2 as SYDVKM. V was clipped by 8 bases and J by 8 bases, with 16 bases between them. CDR3 length: 13 amino acids. The CDR3 region has the DNA TGTGCCAGCCGAGGGACCCATGGGGAGCCCCAGCATTTT. It specifies CASRGTHGEPQHF.